This T cell receptor beta chain was captured by sequencing in a study of blood T cell repertoires in COVID-19. Study-wide background: The samples span acute and convalescent COVID-19 from the United States, Italy and Spain. Nucleic acid was either cDNA or gDNA, and it came from T cells, B-cell-depleted T cells, or PBMCs.

This clone has a single count. Under the authors' procedure: Amplified reference gene primers provided the basis for estimating nucleated cell counts. Assay: immunoSEQ multiplex PCR; the TCRdb copy retains only in-frame clones and omits some. V, J and clone size reflect that table, while D and trimming were determined from the DNA. The sample includes around 93,000 clones, over 80% of them seen just once. The specimen was peripheral blood. The receptor's source is an elderly man with acute or convalescent COVID-19.

The CDR3 sequence: CASSVAPTVDGELFF. The CDR3 bases are TGTGCCAGCAGCGTAGCCCCTACAGTGGACGGGGAGCTGTTTTTT. The rearrangement joins TRBV9 to TRBJ2-2; D is uncertain. There are 15 residues in the CDR3. Germline CDR1 is SGDLS and CDR2 is YYNGEE. V lost 0 bases, J lost 7 bases, and 13 bases lay in between.